This T cell receptor (beta chain) was identified during a study of cytomegalovirus exposure and HLA in healthy donors (dated by TCRdb to about 2017). With regard to the full study: An earlier analysis of roughly 500 of the donors reported roughly 300 Gb of sequence data and about 100 million unique TCR beta sequences from about 200 million T cells. The T cell repertoires of 670 or so subjects were profiled by immunosequencing and related to cytomegalovirus serostatus. Besides the first cohort of 550 to 750 subjects, a separate validation cohort made up of roughly 130 different subjects was used. Donor age, sex, ethnicity and CMV serostatus were compiled together with the repertoire data. The aim of the study was to test whether cataloging public T cell receptors could identify signatures of past pathogen exposure. All discovery cohort repertoires had been generated using a single sequencing platform. Typing coverage varied by locus: roughly 629-630 donors for A, B, C, DRB1 and DQB1; some 520 for DQA1; 600 to 610 for DPA1; roughly 450 for DPB1. Of the approximately 400 genotyped donors, roughly 85% fell in the genetic ancestry cluster associated with self-reported Caucasian donors. To decide whether each TCR beta V gene segment behaved as functional or pseudogenic, an earlier analysis of approximately 620 of the donors relied on high-throughput TCR beta sequencing. A later analysis re-analyzed previously published TCR beta repertoires from about 730 donors and added high-resolution HLA genotyping to study TCR occurrence patterns. In the later analysis, no new phenotypic data were used to find candidate immune exposures; instead, reliance was placed on TCR beta sequences and their occurrence across donors. A later genetic analysis used genome-wide SNP genotypes for about three fifths of the roughly 700 donors, treating that subset as a discovery cohort. Four or five DR-DQ haplotypes were handled as single units for association and clustering because linkage in the cohort was strong. Across under 500 genotyped donors of the cohort, an average of approximately 240,000 unique TCR beta nucleotide sequences per donor were sequenced, and 15% to 20% of those sequences were non-productive. To predict cytomegalovirus infection status, the study combined high-throughput TCR immunosequencing, statistical association of individual TCRs with disease status, and machine learning. An early release covering around 630 HLA-typed donors comprised approximately 290 gigabases of sequencing data and around 85 million unique TCR sequences. HLA typing included class I and class II loci at four-digit resolution.

Notes on this clone: Its antigen has not been determined. No base quality information exists; no much larger clone differs at one position.

Library generation was performed with the immunoSEQ multiplex PCR assay. For the multiplex PCR, a mixture combining 60 forward primers for TCR Vbeta segments and 13 reverse primers for TCR Jbeta segments was used. Amplification of the CDR3 region of rearranged TCR beta genes was performed with a multiplex PCR assay on genomic DNA. The Illumina HiSeq System was used to sequence the amplified TCR beta libraries as 87-base-pair reads. Under the source paper's analysis protocol: Across the roughly 600 repertoires, a later analysis counted 80 million or so unique TCR beta chains, approximately 10 million of which were shared by at least two donors. Raw reads were error-corrected and collapsed into unique sequences with a nearest-neighbor algorithm that merged closely related sequences to remove PCR and sequencing errors. To assign V, D and J gene segments, CDR3 sequences were aligned to IMGT reference sequences. For a sequence to be retained, a match of at least six nucleotides to both a V gene segment and a J gene segment was required. Rearrangements were called productive when the CDR3 lacked stop codons and stayed in frame with V and J; all others were non-productive. CDR3 was defined according to IMGT convention as the region running from the second conserved V-encoded cysteine to the conserved J-encoded phenylalanine. The earlier analysis of a few hundred of the donors excluded sequences that lacked an unambiguous match to a single V gene segment. In an earlier analysis of about 590 of the donors, a V segment was called functional when productive rearrangements were above 56.7%, and segregating when the standard deviation between donors exceeded 5%. To diagnose cytomegalovirus status from the catalog of TCR beta chain sequences, a statistical classification framework was built. A later analysis assigned V and J genes by comparing TCR nucleotide sequences with IMGT/GENE-DB human TR gene sequences. A later analysis assigned CDR3 sequences and most-parsimonious VDJ recombination scenarios with the TCRdist pipeline. A later analysis defined each TCR beta chain by its CDR3 amino acid sequence plus V-gene family, and excluded reads lacking a unique V-gene family. To address suspected cross-contamination and a sequencing artifact, a later analysis removed around 590 highly shared, low-generation-probability nucleotide sequences. In a later analysis, a clonal expansion index was calculated for each public chain from normalized within-repertoire ranks of inferred template counts. In a later analysis, generation probabilities were computed using a VDJ recombination model fitted to out-of-frame rearrangements, and the results were checked against IGoR. In a later analysis, hypergeometric tests were used to score TCR-TCR, TCR-HLA and TCR-CMV co-occurrence, with a repertoire-size bias correction applied to TCR pairs. False discovery rates were estimated in a later analysis by permuting HLA or CMV assignments 20 times. In a later analysis, co-occurring TCRs were grouped with DBSCAN, and TCRdist sequence similarity was added when clustering was performed within HLA-allele-positive subsets. Repertoires with fewer than 30,000 or more than 120,000 public chains, plus five repertoires with anomalous nucleotide sharing, were excluded from co-occurrence clustering. TCRdb limited this immuneACCESS table to in-frame rearrangements with V and J called. A share of clones is missing; checked studies link under half to unresolved V genes, and the rest is unexplained. From that table come the V and J calls and clone size; the DNA was used to work out D and trimming. Across this sample there are about 60,000 clones, with approximately 80% seen only once. 6% of the sample comes from the top ten.

Taken from cysteine to phenylalanine, the CDR3 has 14 residues. The read is trimmed to its CDR3 DNA, 42 bases read in frame from base 1. Based on the germline V gene (reference sequence), the CDR1 and CDR2 sequences are SEHNR and FQNEAQ. The germline V and J ends show losses of 5 bases and 7 bases respectively, and no gene match explains 5 bases of the junction. Broader findings and caveats from the paper: Several of the top co-occurrence clusters appeared to be linked to parvovirus B19, influenza, CMV and Epstein-Barr virus, according to a later analysis. In a later analysis, HLA-associated TCR beta chains were found to be more clonally expanded and to have lower generation probabilities than equally common non-associated chains. Broadly in line with IMGT annotations, most TCR beta V segments showed up in productive rearrangements about 90% or about 30% of the time in an earlier analysis of 587 of the donors. Because HLA typing was missing for some donors at each locus, association tests included only the typed subset. Because counts were too low, about 15 rarely observed V segments, including chromosome 9 orphons, were left out of the earlier analysis of over 550 of the donors. According to a later analysis, most CMV-associated TCR beta chains appeared to be HLA-restricted, and the HLA associations seemed to be driven largely by CMV exposure. The authors suggested that the approach could potentially be generalized to other disease states and immunological phenotypes. Correlated functional status among segregating V segments might be attributable to linkage disequilibrium, but an unknown experimental factor could not be ruled out. In vitro tests confirmed that a few of the cytomegalovirus-associated TCR beta chains recognize cytomegalovirus antigens. A further reported finding was that TCR beta sequences accurately predicted the HLA-A and HLA-B alleles for most subjects in the first cohort. In both the original and validation cohorts, the classifier was reported to diagnose cytomegalovirus status with high specificity and sensitivity. Assigning TCR associations to individual alleles was difficult when HLA alleles, especially DR and DQ, strongly co-occurred. This cohort had only TCR beta chains sequenced, and the lack of alpha or paired-chain data limited which features could be detected. The study listed around 160 TCR beta chains as associated with cytomegalovirus. Sequencing depth was assumed to be roughly uniform across donors in the presence/absence analyses, though that assumption may not hold. Some IMGT-functional V segments, including TRBV6-2 and TRBV6-3, could not be told apart with the 87-base-pair reads, so those segments were excluded. In a later genetic analysis, a missense DCLRE1C variant was associated with V-gene and J-gene trimming of TCR beta chains, and the association was replicated in an independent cohort. Most TCR sequences were observed very rarely across donors, whereas some public TCRs were present in many individuals. The only immune exposure information available for the cohort was CMV serostatus. In a later analysis, some 17,000 TCR beta sequences were associated with specific HLA alleles at a false discovery rate of 0.05. According to a later genetic analysis, donors in an Asian-associated ancestry cluster had fewer N-insertions in productive TCRs than the roughly 660-donor mean. The sequencing pipeline was judged likely to have produced a cluster of highly shared sequence variants as a technical artifact. According to a later analysis, TCR association rates differed among HLA loci, with DRB1 alleles showing the most associated TCRs and HLA-C alleles showing the fewest.

The cohort consisted of 600 to 750 healthy bone marrow donors. Cohort members were all nominally healthy when sampled, although unrecorded immune exposures were likely present. The donor was CMV seronegative and was included in the group of a few hundred seronegative cohort members. Every donor gave a peripheral blood sample, and the peripheral blood mononuclear cells from that sample were used for TCR beta sequencing. The Qiagen DNeasy Blood Extraction Kit was used to extract genomic DNA from the blood cell samples. This receptor was taken from a male donor in good health and CMV-seronegative. The sequenced material came from PBMCs. The chain is assembled from TRBV7-9 and TRBJ1-6, and 7 bases in between align with TRBD1. The DNA is as follows: TGTGCCAGCAGCGCAGGGGGTTTAAATTCACCCCTCCACTTT. Its protein reads: CASSAGGLNSPLHF.